This T cell receptor (beta chain) emerged from a study of OX40 agonist ivuxolimab in advanced cancers. Study context: Age averaged around 60 years (range roughly 23 to 85), and roughly 82% were male. Findings and limits, study-wide: Both CD4+ and CD8+ T cell populations in blood had undergone clonal expansion by week 6 at 0.1 to 3.0 mg/kg.

Data came from immunoSEQ multiplex PCR; TCRdb stores just in-frame clones and leaves some out. The sample holds about 37,000 clones, approximately 80% seen once. Concerning this clone: Its antigen remains unknown.

Germline V gene sequence: CDR1 SGHDT, CDR2 YYEEEE. The CDR3 is 14 residues long. V gave up 2 bases and J gave up 5 bases; unmatched junction bases: 2. Autoimmune disease history or systemic immunosuppression barred patients. On cycle 4 day 1 and cycle 7 day 1, as well as at baseline, blood was sampled. The TCR comes from an adult with an advanced solid tumor such as melanoma, head and neck, liver or kidney cancer. Here the sequenced sample was CD4+ or CD8+ T cells sorted from blood, taken in a trial of the OX40 agonist ivuxolimab. The rearrangement joins TRBV5-6 to TRBJ2-1, with TRBD1 matching over 9 bases. The CDR3 nucleotides are TGTGCCAGCAGCTTTGGACAGGGGAACAATGAGCAGTTCTTC. Translating it yields CASSFGQGNNEQFF. The whole variable domain, remainder taken from reference TRBV5-6 and TRBJ2-1, is DAGVTQSPTHLIKTRGQQVTLRCSPKSGHDTVSWYQQALGQGPQFIFQYYEEEERQRGNFPDRFSGHQFPNYSSELNVNALLLGDSALYLCASSFGQGNNEQFFGPGTRLTVL.